Following are 25 T cell receptor beta chains from one sample sequenced in a study of blood T cell repertoires in COVID-19. Clones were sequenced by immunoSEQ multiplex PCR, and TCRdb holds only the in-frame ones, with some missing. The sample includes about 140,000 clones, about 91% of them seen just once. The sample taken for sequencing was peripheral blood. The receptor set was obtained from a human donor in a cohort sampled during active COVID-19.

The rearrangement links TRBV7-8 to TRBJ2-3; no reliable D call. Trimming shortened V by 3 bases and J by 0 bases, and 10 bases separated the two germline ends. Germline V CDR1 and CDR2: SGHVS, FQNEAQ. This CDR3 has 15 amino acids. The CDR3 DNA is TGTGCCAGCAGCTTCCGAGACACCAGCACAGATACGCAGTATTTT. Translation gives CASSFRDTSTDTQYF.

This clone has only one observation. The chain recombines TRBV27 with TRBJ2-3; 11 bases align to TRBD2. Germline V gene sequence: CDR1 MNHEY, CDR2 SMNVEV (reference sequence). This CDR3 has 14 residues. J lost 6 bases, V lost 5 bases, and 4 bases had no gene match. Here the CDR3 DNA reads TGTGCCAGCAGTCCCCGGACTAGCGGGGATACGCAGTATTTT. Translating it yields CASSPRTSGDTQYF.

The rearrangement joins TRBV5-1 to TRBJ2-2, with 10 bases matching TRBD1. The CDR3 totals 17 residues. CDR1 and CDR2 from the germline V gene are SGHRS and YFSETQ. Germline trimming cut 0 bases from V and 5 bases from J; bases unmatched to any gene: 7. This CDR3 reads CASSLGGGTGATGELFF. The CDR3, as DNA: TGCGCCAGCAGCTTGGGAGGCGGGACAGGGGCTACCGGGGAGCTGTTTTTT. Full variable domain (missing parts from reference TRBV5-1 and TRBJ2-2): KAGVTQTPRYLIKTRGQQVTLSCSPISGHRSVSWYQQTPGQGLQFLFEYFSETQRNKGNFPGRFSGRQFSNSRSEMNVSTLELGDSALYLCASSLGGGTGATGELFFGEGSRLTVL.

V is TRBV7-2 and J is TRBJ2-2, with D maybe TRBD2 (5 bases). This CDR3 comprises 14 residues. Germline V gene lookup returns CDR1 SGHTA and CDR2 FQGNSA. CDR3 amino acids: CATLTPGERGELFF. The CDR3, as DNA: TGTGCTACCTTGACGCCCGGGGAGCGGGGGGAGCTGTTTTTT. The full variable domain, completed using reference TRBV7-2 and TRBJ2-2, is GAGVSQSPSNKVTEKGKDVELRCDPISGHTALYWYRQSLGQGLEFLIYFQGNSAPDKSGLPSDRFSAERTGGSVSTLTIQRTQQEDSAVYLCATLTPGERGELFFGEGSRLTVL.

The chain links TRBV9 to TRBJ2-7; no definite D call. V dropped 0 bases and J dropped 3 bases, with 7 bases sitting between them. This CDR3 spans 13 amino acids. CDR1 SGDLS and CDR2 YYNGEE come from the germline V gene. DNA of the CDR3: TGTGCCAGCAGCGTAGGTTATAGCTACGAGCAGTACTTC. Its protein is CASSVGYSYEQYF.

The chain joins TRBV2 to TRBJ1-1; possibly TRBD1 for D (5 bases). Germline V gene data show CDR1 as SNHLY and CDR2 as FYNNEI. V lost 7 bases and J 1 base, leaving 10 bases between the germline ends. There are 13 residues in the CDR3. The DNA for the CDR3 is TGTGCCAGCATTACAGACAGGAACACTGAAGCTTTCTTT. Its protein product is CASITDRNTEAFF. Full variable domain (missing parts from reference TRBV2 and TRBJ1-1): EPEVTQTPSHQVTQMGQEVILRCVPISNHLYFYWYRQILGQKVEFLVSFYNNEISEKSEIFDDQFSVERPDGSNFTLKIRSTKLEDSAMYFCASITDRNTEAFFGQGTRLTVV.

This chain uses TRBV11-1 with TRBJ1-4; TRBD1 is a possible D gene (6 bases). This CDR3 has 14 residues. Trimming removed 2 bases from V and 7 bases from J, with 11 bases in between. The germline CDR1 and CDR2 sequences are SGHAT and FQDESV (reference sequence). CDR3 DNA sequence: TGTGCCAGCAGCTTAACGCCAGGGGCTGAAAAACTGTTTTTT. Amino acids: CASSLTPGAEKLFF.

This chain uses TRBV3-1 (or the pseudogene TRBV3-2) with TRBJ2-5; TRBD1 might be the D (5 bases). Germline assignment: CDR1 LGHDT and CDR2 YNNKEL (reference sequence). This CDR3 has 16 residues. The V and J ends lost 1 base and 1 base respectively, with 13 bases between them. The CDR3 loop is CASSQVARVTQETQYF. The CDR3 DNA sequence: TGTGCCAGCAGCCAAGTGGCCAGGGTCACCCAAGAGACCCAGTACTTC.

The chain combines TRBV7-9 with TRBJ2-2; 9 bases map to TRBD1. V dropped 6 bases and J dropped 5; count of bases not matched to a gene: 7. Germline assignment: CDR1 SEHNR and CDR2 FQNEAQ (reference sequence). This CDR3 comprises 15 residues. CDR3 sequence: CASSSDRGRTGELFF. The DNA of the CDR3 is TGTGCCAGCAGTTCAGACAGGGGGAGAACCGGGGAGCTGTTTTTT.

The chain joins TRBV3-1 (or the pseudogene TRBV3-2) to TRBJ1-6, with D possibly TRBD1 on 5 matching bases. The germline CDR1 and CDR2 sequences are LGHDT and YNNKEL (reference sequence). V dropped 0 bases and J dropped 9 bases, with 12 bases sitting between them. The CDR3 has 15 amino acids. The CDR3 DNA follows: TGTGCCAGCAGCCAAGAAGGAGGGGTAGGTTCACCCCTCCACTTT. It encodes CASSQEGGVGSPLHF.

The CDR3 here is CASSELTTGNTEAFF. DNA for the CDR3: TGTGCCAGCAGCGAACTGACGACAGGGAACACTGAAGCTTTCTTT. The gene calls are TRBV3-1 (or the pseudogene TRBV3-2) and TRBJ1-1; weak D call: TRBD1 (6 bases). The ends were cut back, 5 bases at V and 1 base at J, with 14 bases in the middle. The length of the CDR3 is 15 residues. CDR1 and CDR2 (germline): LGHDT, YNNKEL (reference sequence).

V and J are TRBV3-1 (or the pseudogene TRBV3-2) and TRBJ1-1, with 12 nucleotides matching TRBD1. The CDR3 is made up of 16 amino acids. With 0 bases clipped from V and 5 bases from J, the junction kept 4 bases outside the gene matches. Per the germline V gene, CDR1 is LGHDT and CDR2 is YNNKEL (reference sequence). The CDR3 spells CASSQDGTGGFTEAFF. CDR3 coding DNA: TGTGCCAGCAGCCAAGATGGGACAGGGGGCTTTACTGAAGCTTTCTTT.

The V call is TRBV15, the J call TRBJ2-5; 8 bases align to TRBD2. With 4 bases clipped from V and 4 bases from J, the junction kept 8 bases outside the gene matches. Germline-derived CDR1 and CDR2 are LNHNV and YYDKDF (reference sequence). There are 15 residues in the CDR3. The CDR3 region is CATSTSGGPGETQYF. The CDR3 DNA is TGTGCCACCAGCACCTCGGGGGGGCCCGGAGAGACCCAGTACTTC.

The chain couples TRBV29-1 to TRBJ2-3; a possible D gene is TRBD1 (6 bases). CDR3 length: 17 amino acids. CDR1 SQVTM and CDR2 ANQGSEA come from the germline V gene. Deletions cut 7 bases from V and 2 bases from J, with 25 bases between. The CDR3 coding sequence is TGCAGCGCTCAGGCCTCGGGCAGGGGCGGTAACACAGATACGCAGTATTTT. Amino acid sequence: CSAQASGRGGNTDTQYF.

The rearrangement links TRBV11-2 to TRBJ1-1, with unresolved D. V was trimmed by 5 bases and J by 5 bases, leaving 18 bases between them. CDR1 and CDR2 (germline): SGHAT, FQNNGV. There are 15 residues in the CDR3. The CDR3, as DNA: TGTGCCAGCAGCATATCTGAGGGCCTGGGAACTGAAGCTTTCTTT. Residues: CASSISEGLGTEAFF.

The CDR3 DNA is TGTGCCAGCAGACCGGCTGGGAGTTGGGATCAGCCCCAGCATTTT. It specifies CASRPAGSWDQPQHF. The rearrangement joins TRBV5-5 to TRBJ1-5; unclear D gene. The ends were cut back, 5 bases at V and 5 bases at J, with 17 bases in the middle. Germline V CDR1 and CDR2: SGHKS, YYEKEE (reference sequence). The CDR3 is 15 amino acids.

V usage is TRBV6-1 and J usage is TRBJ1-1; 7 bases match TRBD1. The CDR3 length is 14 residues. CDR1 and CDR2 (germline): MNHNS, SASEGT. The J segment lost 5 bases and the V segment lost 3 bases, leaving 6 bases of the junction unmatched. This CDR3 is CASSEAGGFTEAFF. DNA of the CDR3: TGTGCCAGCAGTGAGGCAGGGGGGTTTACTGAAGCTTTCTTT.

V gene TRBV6-2 or TRBV6-3 combines with J gene TRBJ2-1; 7 bases are shared with TRBD1. Germline CDR1 and CDR2: MNHEY and SVGEGT. CDR3 length equals 17 residues. The J segment lost 6 bases and the V segment lost 4 bases, leaving 15 bases of the junction unmatched. For the CDR3, the DNA is TGTGCCAGCAGTTCGTGGGACAGTAGTCGGAAAGGCAATGAGCAGTTCTTC. Protein: CASSSWDSSRKGNEQFF.

The chain recombines TRBV4-1 with TRBJ2-1, with TRBD2 as a possible D gene (7 bases). The ends were cut back, 3 bases at V and 6 bases at J, with 21 bases in the middle. CDR1 MGHRA and CDR2 YSYEKL come from the germline V gene. The length of the CDR3 is 17 residues. CDR3 DNA: TGCGCCAGCAGCCAGGAAACGGGGGGCGGGGGTAGCAATGAGCAGTTCTTC. Residues: CASSQETGGGGSNEQFF.

The chain combines TRBV18 with TRBJ1-1; TRBD1 matches 7 bases. CDR1 KGHSH and CDR2 LQKENI come from the germline V gene. V trimming: 4 bases; J trimming: 5 bases; junction bases outside the gene matches: 7. This CDR3 contains 14 residues. The CDR3 is CASSLEGARTEAFF. The DNA of the CDR3 is TGTGCCAGCTCACTCGAGGGGGCTAGGACTGAAGCTTTCTTT.

V is TRBV7-2 and J is TRBJ1-2, with 8 bases matching TRBD1. Germline lookup yields CDR1 SGHTA and CDR2 FQGNSA. There are 19 residues in the CDR3. V shed 1 base, J shed 4 bases, and the junction held 17 bases outside the gene matches. DNA of the CDR3: TGTGCCAGCAGCTTAGTAGAGACAGGGGCTTCCTTTTCTTTCTATGGCTACACCTTC. Translating it yields CASSLVETGASFSFYGYTF. The full variable domain, its missing parts supplied by reference TRBV7-2 and TRBJ1-2, is GAGVSQSPSNKVTEKGKDVELRCDPISGHTALYWYRQSLGQGLEFLIYFQGNSAPDKSGLPSDRFSAERTGGSVSTLTIQRTQQEDSAVYLCASSLVETGASFSFYGYTFGSGTRLTVV.

The rearrangement uses TRBV6-6 and TRBJ1-1; D is possibly TRBD1 (6 bases). Germline CDR1 and CDR2: MNHNY and SVGAGI (reference sequence). The CDR3 is made up of 15 amino acids. V dropped 7 bases and J dropped 0 bases, with 15 bases sitting between them. The CDR3 spells CASISGQGMNTEAFF. Written as DNA, the CDR3 is TGTGCCAGCATCTCGGGGCAGGGGATGAACACTGAAGCTTTCTTT.

The CDR3 here is CASSLRAGHTDTQYF. The CDR3 DNA follows: TGTGCCAGCAGCTTACGAGCGGGGCACACAGATACGCAGTATTTT. The V call is TRBV7-3, the J call TRBJ2-3; 7 bases align to TRBD2. The V and J ends lost 2 bases and 2 bases, in that order; junction bases with no gene match: 4. Germline-derived CDR1 and CDR2 are SGHTA and FQGTGA. The CDR3 totals 15 residues.

The rearrangement uses TRBV7-2 and TRBJ1-5, with a weak D call TRBD1 (6 bases). The CDR3 runs to 15 residues. From germline, CDR1 is SGHTA and CDR2 FQGNSA. V was cut by 2 bases and J by 6 bases, with 14 bases left in between. The CDR3 sequence is CASSLSRGGFQPQHF. CDR3 bases: TGTGCCAGCAGCTTAAGTAGGGGGGGTTTTCAGCCCCAGCATTTT.

This chain uses TRBV7-9 with TRBJ1-2, with a tentative D call TRBD1 (5 bases). The V and J ends lost 1 base and 7 bases respectively, with 7 bases between them. The CDR3 has 12 amino acids. Germline V gene lookup returns CDR1 SEHNR and CDR2 FQNEAQ (reference sequence). CDR3 DNA sequence: TGTGCCAGCAGCTTAGTAGGGGTTGGCTACACCTTC. It translates to CASSLVGVGYTF.